A selection of T cell receptor beta chains follows, all from one sample in a study of T cell responses to AZD1222 COVID-19 vaccine. This table comes from immunoSEQ multiplex PCR, and its TCRdb copy is limited to in-frame clones, with some not included. There are around 150,000 clones in the sample; roughly 89% occur only once, and 1.9% lies in the top ten. The input for sequencing was peripheral blood, taken on day 0 of AZD1222 vaccination. These TCRs come from an adult in good health. CDR3s include the opening cysteine and the closing phenylalanine or tryptophan. The order of the fields is D gene, CDR3 length, V gene, J gene, clone size, CDR3 protein. The D gene is left open where the match is weak. Only part of the rows carry a size: once, few, many, or a class if the clone is expanded.

.,14,TRBV25-1,TRBJ1-2,.,CASSGVGGPQGYTF
TRBD1,14,TRBV29-1,TRBJ1-1,.,CSAIQGRRDTEAFF
.,15,TRBV28,TRBJ1-2,.,CASRPRAGPNYGYTF
TRBD1,12,TRBV2,TRBJ1-4,few,CASSPQGATLFF
TRBD1,15,TRBV7-6,TRBJ1-2,.,CASSWGQAANYGYTF
.,14,TRBV5-1,TRBJ1-1,.,CASSLALMNTEAFF
.,12,TRBV4-2,TRBJ1-1,.,CASSQDESEAFF
.,15,TRBV28,TRBJ1-1,.,CASSLFQELNTEAFF
.,14,TRBV24-1,TRBJ1-1,.,CATSPDGLNTEAFF
.,14,TRBV18,TRBJ2-7,.,CASSPLDSLYEQYF
TRBD1,15,TRBV28,TRBJ1-5,.,CASKVGQGSNQPQHF
TRBD1,15,TRBV5-5,TRBJ1-5,.,CASSEATGWNQPQHF
.,13,TRBV9,TRBJ2-2,.,CASSVEAAGELFF
.,17,TRBV19,TRBJ1-2,.,CASREPGRAAVHYGYTF
TRBD1,17,TRBV10-3,TRBJ1-4,.,CAISDRDRVGQREKLFF
TRBD1,12,TRBV6-5,TRBJ1-2,once,CASSPGQGGYTF
.,17,TRBV9,TRBJ1-4,.,CASSARLPRGGREKLFF
.,15,TRBV7-8,TRBJ1-3,once,CASSLTWLSGNTIYF
.,13,TRBV3-1/TRBV3-2,TRBJ2-7,.,CASSQRNTYEQYF
.,15,TRBV4-1,TRBJ1-2,once,CASSQVSERNYGYTF
.,15,TRBV5-1,TRBJ2-2,.,CASKRGSEDTGELFF
.,10,TRBV18,TRBJ2-7,.,CASSPSEQYF
TRBD1,11,TRBV6-5,TRBJ1-1,.,CATKGGTGGFF
.,12,TRBV6-5,TRBJ2-7,once,CASRRDTDEQYF
.,13,TRBV28,TRBJ1-3,.,CASSFMAGNTIYF
.,15,TRBV27,TRBJ2-1,.,CASSLGGPVRNEQFF
.,12,TRBV29-1,TRBJ1-5,.,CSVEGDNQPQHF
.,14,TRBV28,TRBJ1-3,.,CASSLSDSGNTIYF
.,15,TRBV6-6,TRBJ1-4,once,CASSSVPFPNEKLFF
TRBD1,17,TRBV15,TRBJ1-5,.,CATSRDRGGVGNQPQHF
.,15,TRBV29-1,TRBJ1-6,.,CSVRGGSEYNSPLHF
TRBD1,15,TRBV18,TRBJ2-1,.,CASSPSGGSYNEQFF
.,13,TRBV9,TRBJ2-5,.,CASSVGDQETQYF
.,16,TRBV27,TRBJ1-2,.,CASSSGGGTANYGYTF
TRBD1,16,TRBV4-1,TRBJ1-2,few,CASSQDYPGQGYGYTF
.,13,TRBV2,TRBJ2-5,.,CASSAFEGETQYF
.,14,TRBV30,TRBJ1-2,.,CAWKVQRPNYGYTF
.,16,TRBV27,TRBJ2-3,.,CASSQGWGKDTDTQYF
TRBD1,15,TRBV19,TRBJ2-2,.,CASSIDRVNTGELFF
TRBD2,15,TRBV27,TRBJ2-1,.,CASSLQAGGKDEQFF
TRBD2,16,TRBV28,TRBJ2-3,.,CASSVSTSGRTDTQYF
TRBD2,18,TRBV5-1,TRBJ2-1,.,CASSSGLAGGPSYNEQFF
.,14,TRBV27,TRBJ2-3,.,CASRIQPTADTQYF
.,17,TRBV5-5,TRBJ2-2,.,CASSWPLTGGNTGELFF
TRBD1,16,TRBV27,TRBJ2-2,.,CASSHSRDRGSGELFF
.,11,TRBV7-9,TRBJ2-3,.,CASSWTDTQYF
.,13,TRBV4-3,TRBJ1-6,.,CASSQVVSPPLHF
.,15,TRBV5-1,TRBJ2-7,.,CASTLGGKLSYEQYF
TRBD1,15,TRBV27,TRBJ2-1,.,CASSSQGQGDNEQFF
.,17,TRBV11-2,TRBJ2-1,.,CASSRQANPGRYNEQFF
.,10,TRBV20-1,TRBJ1-1,.,CSAKNSGAFF
TRBD1,14,TRBV30,TRBJ1-4,.,CAWSAGTGGKRLFF
.,14,TRBV2,TRBJ1-2,.,CASSERTYLYGYTF
.,15,TRBV7-2,TRBJ1-2,once,CASTLFPQGIDGYTF